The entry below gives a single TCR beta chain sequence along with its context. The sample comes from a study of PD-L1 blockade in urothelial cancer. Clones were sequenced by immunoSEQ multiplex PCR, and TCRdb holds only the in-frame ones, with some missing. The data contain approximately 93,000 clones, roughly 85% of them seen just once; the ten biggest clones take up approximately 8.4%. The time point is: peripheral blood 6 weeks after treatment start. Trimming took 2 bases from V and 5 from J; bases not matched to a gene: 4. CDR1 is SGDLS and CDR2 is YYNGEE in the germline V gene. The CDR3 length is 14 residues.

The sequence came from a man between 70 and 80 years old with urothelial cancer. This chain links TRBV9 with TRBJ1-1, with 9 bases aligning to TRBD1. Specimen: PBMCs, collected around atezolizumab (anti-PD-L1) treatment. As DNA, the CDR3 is TGTGCCAGCAGCGTCGACAGGGGGACGACTGAAGCTTTCTTT. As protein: CASSVDRGTTEAFF. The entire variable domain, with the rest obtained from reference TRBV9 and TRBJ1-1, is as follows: DSGVTQTPKHLITATGQRVTLRCSPRSGDLSVYWYQQSLDQGLQFLIQYYNGEERAKGNILERFSAQQFPDLHSELNLSSLELGDSALYFCASSVDRGTTEAFFGQGTRLTVV.